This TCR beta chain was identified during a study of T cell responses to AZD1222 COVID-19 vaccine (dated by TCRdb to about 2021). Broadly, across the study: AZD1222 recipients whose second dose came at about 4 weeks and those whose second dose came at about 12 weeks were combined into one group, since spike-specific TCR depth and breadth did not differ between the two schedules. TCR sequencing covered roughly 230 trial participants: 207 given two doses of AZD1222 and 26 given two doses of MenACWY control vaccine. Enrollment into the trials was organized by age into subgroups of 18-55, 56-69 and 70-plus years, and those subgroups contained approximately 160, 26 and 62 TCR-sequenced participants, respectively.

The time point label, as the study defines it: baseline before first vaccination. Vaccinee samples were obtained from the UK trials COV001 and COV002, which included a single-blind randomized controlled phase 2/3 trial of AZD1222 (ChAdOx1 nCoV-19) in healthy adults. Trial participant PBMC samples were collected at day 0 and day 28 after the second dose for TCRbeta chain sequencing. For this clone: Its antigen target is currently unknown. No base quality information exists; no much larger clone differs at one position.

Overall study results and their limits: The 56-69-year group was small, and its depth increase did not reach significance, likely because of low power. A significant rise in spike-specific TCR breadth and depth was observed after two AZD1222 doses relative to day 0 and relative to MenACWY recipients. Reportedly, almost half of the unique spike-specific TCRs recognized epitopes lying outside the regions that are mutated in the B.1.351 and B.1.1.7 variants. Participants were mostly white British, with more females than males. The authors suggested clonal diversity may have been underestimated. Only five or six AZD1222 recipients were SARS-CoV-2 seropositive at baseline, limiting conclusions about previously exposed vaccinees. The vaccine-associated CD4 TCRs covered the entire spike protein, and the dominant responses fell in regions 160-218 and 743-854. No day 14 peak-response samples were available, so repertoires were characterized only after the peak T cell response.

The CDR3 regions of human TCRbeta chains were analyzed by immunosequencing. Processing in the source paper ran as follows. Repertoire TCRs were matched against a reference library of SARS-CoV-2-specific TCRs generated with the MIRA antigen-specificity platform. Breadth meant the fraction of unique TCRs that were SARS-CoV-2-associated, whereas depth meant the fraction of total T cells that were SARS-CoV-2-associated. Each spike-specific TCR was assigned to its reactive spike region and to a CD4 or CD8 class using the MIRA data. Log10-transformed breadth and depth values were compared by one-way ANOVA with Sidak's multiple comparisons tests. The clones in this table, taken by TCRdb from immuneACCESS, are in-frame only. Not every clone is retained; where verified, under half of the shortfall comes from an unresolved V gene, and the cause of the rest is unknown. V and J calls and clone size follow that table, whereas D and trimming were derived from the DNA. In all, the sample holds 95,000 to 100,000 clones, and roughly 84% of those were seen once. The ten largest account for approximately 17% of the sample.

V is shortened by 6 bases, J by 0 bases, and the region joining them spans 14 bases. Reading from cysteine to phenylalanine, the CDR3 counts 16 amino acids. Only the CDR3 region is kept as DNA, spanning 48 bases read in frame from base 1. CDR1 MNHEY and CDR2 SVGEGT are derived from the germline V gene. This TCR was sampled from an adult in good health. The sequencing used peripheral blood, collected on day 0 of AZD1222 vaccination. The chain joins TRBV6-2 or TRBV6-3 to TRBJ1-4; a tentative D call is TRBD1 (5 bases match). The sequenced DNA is TGTGCCAGCAGCCCTCGACAGCGAGCAACTAATGAAAAACTGTTTTTT. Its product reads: CASSPRQRATNEKLFF.